This TCR beta chain was sequenced in a study of monozygotic twins with inflammatory bowel disease. The CDR3 covers 12 residues. The germline gives CDR1 SGHTA, CDR2 FQGNSA. TCRdb reanalyzed the 5' RACE reads and collapses them to one entry per CDR3 protein, without DNA. The ten most abundant clones cover roughly 5.3% of a sample with roughly 320,000 distinct CDR3 sequences. This chain uses TRBV7-2 with TRBJ2-3. This TCR came from a human donor with ulcerative colitis or Crohn's disease, or a healthy co-twin of an affected twin (not recorded which). The sample comprised blood. The CDR3 sequence: CASSRAADTQYF. The variable domain in full, with the rest retrieved from reference TRBV7-2 and TRBJ2-3, is GAGVSQSPSNKVTEKGKDVELRCDPISGHTALYWYRQSLGQGLEFLIYFQGNSAPDKSGLPSDRFSAERTGGSVSTLTIQRTQQEDSAVYLCASSRAADTQYFGPGTRLTVL.